What follows are 7 T cell receptor beta chains derived from one specimen sequenced in a study of blood T cell repertoires in COVID-19. The data were produced by immunoSEQ multiplex PCR, yet TCRdb's version contains in-frame clones alone and is incomplete. The sample lists 150,000 to 200,000 clones; roughly 85% were seen once. The specimen sequenced was PBMCs or T cells enriched from blood (not recorded which). Receptors originate from a woman between 18 and 29 years old who had recovered from COVID-19.

This chain connects TRBV7-2 to TRBJ2-1; a weak D match, TRBD2 (5 bases). The germline V gene encodes CDR1 SGHTA and CDR2 FQGNSA. Trimming took 6 bases from V and 3 from J, leaving 9 bases between them. This CDR3 has 13 amino acids. CDR3 loop: CASRKEDYNEQFF. Written as DNA, the CDR3 is TGTGCCAGCAGAAAGGAGGACTACAATGAGCAGTTCTTC. The complete variable domain, with remaining parts taken from reference TRBV7-2 and TRBJ2-1, reads GAGVSQSPSNKVTEKGKDVELRCDPISGHTALYWYRQSLGQGLEFLIYFQGNSAPDKSGLPSDRFSAERTGGSVSTLTIQRTQQEDSAVYLCASRKEDYNEQFFGPGTRLTVL.

V and J are TRBV28 and TRBJ2-7; 7 nucleotides agree with TRBD1. The junction had 5 bases not matched to a gene; V was cut back by 4 bases and J by 2 bases. Germline lookup yields CDR1 MDHEN and CDR2 SYDVKM. The CDR3 consists of 14 residues. In DNA, the CDR3 is TGTGCCAGCAGTTCCGGGACAGCGACCTACGAGCAGTACTTC. Residues: CASSSGTATYEQYF.

This rearrangement joins TRBV10-1 to TRBJ2-1, with TRBD1 as a possible D gene (6 bases). V gave up 4 bases and J gave up 9 bases, with 13 bases separating them. Germline V gene sequence: CDR1 WNHNN, CDR2 SYGVQD (reference sequence). This CDR3 is 13 amino acids long. The CDR3 region is CASSGNRDTEQFF. In nucleotides, the CDR3 is TGCGCCAGCAGTGGAAACAGGGACACTGAGCAGTTCTTC.

The CDR3 DNA reads as TGTGCCAGCAGCCAAGATCCGGACAGGGCTAGGAGCACTGAAGCTTTCTTT. It encodes CASSQDPDRARSTEAFF. The chain combines TRBV14 with TRBJ1-1, with 8 bases fitting TRBD1. Germline CDR1 reads SGHDN; CDR2 reads FVKESK. The CDR3 extends over 17 amino acids. J gave up 4 bases and V 0 bases, and 10 bases lay outside the gene matches.

This chain links TRBV10-3 with TRBJ2-3; 11 bases line up with TRBD2. CDR1 and CDR2 (germline): ENHRY, SYGVKD. Trimming at V came to 6 bases and at J to 4 bases, leaving 3 bases not matched to a gene. The CDR3 has 14 amino acids. The CDR3 sequence: CAIRTSGGSDTQYF. Here the CDR3 DNA reads TGTGCCATCAGAACTAGCGGGGGCTCAGATACGCAGTATTTT.

This chain links TRBV7-2 with TRBJ1-3, with TRBD1 identical over 9 bases. Germline CDR1 reads SGHTA; CDR2 reads FQGNSA. J lost 4 bases, V lost 1 base, and 2 bases had no gene match. The CDR3 extends over 15 amino acids. For the CDR3, the DNA is TGTGCCAGCAGCTTAGACAGGGGGCCCGGAAACACCATATATTTT. This sequence encodes CASSLDRGPGNTIYF.

The V gene is TRBV7-2, the J gene TRBJ1-2, with a tentative D call TRBD1 (5 bases). The CDR3 is 13 amino acids. The germline V and J ends were trimmed by 6 bases and 5 bases, with 13 bases remaining between them. Germline assignment: CDR1 SGHTA and CDR2 FQGNSA. The CDR3: CASRVDSGYGYTF. The DNA for the CDR3 is TGTGCCAGCAGAGTCGACAGTGGGTATGGCTACACCTTC.